Shown below are 23 T cell receptor beta chains from a single sample sequenced in a study of response to subunit inactivated influenza vaccine. In TCRdb, the RT-PCR reads were re-called with MiXCR into one record per CDR3 protein. Counted here are 450,000 to 600,000 distinct CDR3 sequences, about 7.6% occurring once; the ten biggest clones make up over 10%. The sequences come from PBMCs from blood, collected less than 30 months after vaccination. The receptors shown here come from a man aged 50 to 75 who received an inactivated influenza vaccine.

This clonotype was seen a handful of times. V is TRBV24-1 and J is TRBJ1-2, with D uncertain. Per the germline V gene, CDR1 is KGHDR and CDR2 is SFDVKD. Trimming removed 2 bases from V and 0 bases from J, with 3 bases in between. The CDR3 has 13 amino acids. CDR3 sequence (DNA): TGTGCCACCAGTGATTGGGCTAACTATGGCTACACCTTC. Its translation: CATSDWANYGYTF.

In its sample, this clonotype was seen a few times. The gene calls are TRBV7-9 and TRBJ1-2, with D hard to call. CDR1 is SEHNR, CDR2 FQNEAQ, per germline (reference sequence). The length of the CDR3 is 14 residues. Trimming pared 2 bases from V and 3 bases from J, leaving 10 bases between. The CDR3 here is CASSLPNWDYGYTF. CDR3 nucleotide sequence: TGTGCCAGCAGCTTACCTAACTGGGACTATGGCTACACCTTC. The full variable domain, its missing parts supplied by reference TRBV7-9 and TRBJ1-2, is DTGVSQNPRHKITKRGQNVTFRCDPISEHNRLYWYRQTLGQGPEFLTYFQNEAQLEKSRLLSDRFSAERPKGSFSTLEIQRTEQGDSAMYLCASSLPNWDYGYTFGSGTRLTVV.

The chain joins TRBV11-3 to TRBJ2-5, with D perhaps TRBD2 (7 bases). The CDR3 has 13 residues. Deletions cut 3 bases from V and 7 bases from J, with 12 bases between. CDR1 SGHNT and CDR2 YENEEA come from the germline V gene. Here the CDR3 reads CASSFGRGGTQYF. CDR3 coding DNA: TGTGCCAGCAGCTTTGGGAGGGGGGGGACCCAGTACTTC.

The table lists this clonotype with a few counts. The V call is TRBV10-3, the J call TRBJ1-2; D ambiguous. Deletions cut 0 bases from V and 0 bases from J, with 8 bases between. Germline-derived CDR1 and CDR2 are ENHRY and SYGVKD. The CDR3 totals 15 residues. The CDR3 loop reads CAISESKGANYGYTF. Written as DNA, the CDR3 is TGTGCCATCAGTGAGTCGAAGGGAGCTAACTATGGCTACACCTTC.

The sample holds a few counts of this clonotype. The rearrangement links TRBV15 to TRBJ2-3; D is perhaps TRBD1 or TRBD2 (5 bases each). The ends were cut back, 0 bases at V and 9 bases at J, with 13 bases in the middle. The CDR3 contains 14 residues. Germline V gene lookup returns CDR1 LNHNV and CDR2 YYDKDF (reference sequence). The CDR3 sequence: CATSRDRNWGTQYF. DNA of the CDR3: TGTGCCACCAGCAGAGATAGGAACTGGGGGACGCAGTATTTT.

At least ten counts were recorded for this clonotype. The chain employs TRBV6-1 and TRBJ2-7; 8 nucleotides align to TRBD1. Germline-derived CDR1 and CDR2 are MNHNS and SASEGT. The CDR3 extends over 14 amino acids. V shed 4 bases, J shed 0 bases, and the junction held 2 bases outside the gene matches. In DNA, the CDR3 is TGTGCCAGCAGTGCTGACAGGGGCTCCTACGAGCAGTACTTC. Its translation: CASSADRGSYEQYF.

This chain uses TRBV2 with TRBJ2-1; D might be TRBD2 (6 bases). Trimming pared 1 base from V and 6 bases from J, leaving 19 bases between. CDR3 size: 17 residues. The germline V gene has CDR1 SNHLY and CDR2 FYNNEI. The CDR3: CASSEDIAELGFNEQFF. CDR3 DNA sequence: TGTGCCAGCAGTGAAGATATAGCGGAGCTGGGCTTCAATGAGCAGTTCTTC. Using reference TRBV2 and TRBJ2-1 for the parts outside the CDR3, the full variable domain is EPEVTQTPSHQVTQMGQEVILRCVPISNHLYFYWYRQILGQKVEFLVSFYNNEISEKSEIFDDQFSVERPDGSNFTLKIRSTKLEDSAMYFCASSEDIAELGFNEQFFGPGTRLTVL.

This clonotype was seen more than once but under ten times. The chain joins TRBV10-3 to TRBJ2-5; no clear D gene. V was clipped by 5 bases and J by 3 bases, with 10 bases between them. Per the germline V gene, CDR1 is ENHRY and CDR2 is SYGVKD. This CDR3 has 13 amino acids. In nucleotides, the CDR3 is TGTGCCATCAGTCGTTCTACGGAAGAGACCCAGTACTTC. Translated, it gives CAISRSTEETQYF.

Only a few counts were recorded for this clonotype. The chain has TRBV7-8 and TRBJ1-1; D ambiguous. Germline V gene sequence: CDR1 SGHVS, CDR2 FQNEAQ. V lost 1 base and J lost 7, with 13 bases in between. This CDR3 has 14 amino acids. The CDR3 spells CASSLGFAPNEAFF. The DNA of the CDR3 is TGTGCCAGCAGCTTAGGATTTGCACCGAATGAAGCTTTCTTT.

This clonotype was observed at least ten times. The chain uses TRBV20-1 and TRBJ2-2; 11 positions agree with TRBD2. This CDR3 has 14 residues. The trim removed 6 bases at V and 4 bases at J, leaving 4 bases unmatched. Germline values: CDR1 DFQATT, CDR2 SNEGSKA (reference sequence). The CDR3 sequence is CSAPGTSGTGELFF. Written as DNA, the CDR3 is TGCAGTGCCCCCGGGACTAGCGGCACCGGGGAGCTGTTTTTT.

This clonotype was counted a few times. This chain connects TRBV11-2 to TRBJ2-7; TRBD2 matches 9 bases. Trimming cost V 5 bases and J 7 bases; bases outside gene matches: 9. The CDR3 has 14 residues. Germline V gives CDR1 SGHAT, CDR2 FQNNGV. The CDR3 coding sequence is TGTGCCAGCAGCCCCATTAGCGGGAGCGTAGAGCAGTACTTC. Translation gives CASSPISGSVEQYF. The variable domain in full, with the rest retrieved from reference TRBV11-2 and TRBJ2-7, is EAGVAQSPRYKIIEKRQSVAFWCNPISGHATLYWYQQILGQGPKLLIQFQNNGVVDDSQLPKDRFSAERLKGVDSTLKIQPAKLEDSAVYLCASSPISGSVEQYFGPGTRLTVT.

The rearrangement links TRBV7-2 to TRBJ2-7; TRBD1 is a possible D gene (6 bases). CDR1 SGHTA and CDR2 FQGNSA come from the germline V gene. The CDR3 spans 14 residues. Trimming left V 0 bases short and J 6 bases short, with 12 bases between. The CDR3 protein is CASSLAYQGREQYF. The CDR3 DNA follows: TGTGCCAGCAGCTTAGCGTACCAGGGGCGCGAGCAGTACTTC.

The chain links TRBV11-1 to TRBJ2-2; tentatively, D is TRBD1 or TRBD2 (6 bases each). V was cut by 4 bases and J by 5 bases, with 23 bases left in between. From germline, CDR1 is SGHAT and CDR2 FQDESV (reference sequence). The CDR3 consists of 18 residues. The CDR3 sequence: CASSSPFRIRGRTGELFF. As DNA, the CDR3 is TGTGCCAGCAGCTCCCCCTTTCGCATCCGGGGGCGTACCGGGGAGCTGTTTTTT.

The table lists this clonotype with many counts. V and J are TRBV11-2 and TRBJ2-3; 8 bases match TRBD2. Per germline, CDR1 SGHAT and CDR2 FQNNGV. The CDR3 spans 15 residues. Trimming took 6 bases from V and 5 from J; bases not matched to a gene: 10. The CDR3 sequence: CASRSAGVWGDTQYF. CDR3 nucleotide sequence: TGTGCCAGCAGATCAGCGGGAGTCTGGGGAGATACGCAGTATTTT.

This clonotype showed up just a few times. V and J are TRBV7-2 and TRBJ2-2; D call uncertain. The CDR3 runs 16 residues. The V end lost 5 bases, the J end lost 5 bases, and 18 bases lay between the germline ends. Per the germline V gene, CDR1 is SGHTA and CDR2 is FQGNSA. The CDR3 here is CASSPAADRRTGELFF. CDR3 DNA: TGTGCCAGCAGCCCGGCGGCCGACCGGCGGACCGGGGAGCTGTTTTTT.

This clonotype was detected ten times or more. This chain connects TRBV7-2 to TRBJ1-2; 9 nucleotides agree with TRBD1. Germline V CDR1 and CDR2: SGHTA, FQGNSA. The CDR3 extends over 17 amino acids. J gave up 4 bases and V 3 bases, and 12 bases lay outside the gene matches. CDR3 protein: CASSFVKQGANGYGYTF. CDR3 nucleotide sequence: TGTGCCAGCAGCTTCGTTAAACAGGGGGCTAACGGCTATGGCTACACCTTC.

The chain uses TRBV7-9 and TRBJ1-5; no clear D gene. This CDR3 has 12 amino acids. V was pared by 5 bases and J by 5 bases, with 7 bases between. From germline, CDR1 is SEHNR and CDR2 FQNEAQ (reference sequence). CDR3 nucleotide sequence: TGTGCCAGCAGCGGGATGGATCAGCCCCAGCATTTT. Amino acid sequence: CASSGMDQPQHF.

This clonotype was seen a few times. The rearrangement links TRBV18 to TRBJ2-1, with D hard to call. CDR1 and CDR2 (germline): KGHSH, LQKENI. V was clipped by 3 bases and J by 0 bases, with 9 bases between them. The CDR3 has 15 residues. The CDR3: CASSPGPSSYNEQFF. DNA for the CDR3: TGTGCCAGCTCACCTGGACCTTCCTCCTACAATGAGCAGTTCTTC.

This clonotype was seen a few times. V and J are TRBV27 and TRBJ2-2, with 12 bases matching TRBD1. V was clipped by 6 bases and J by 0 bases; unmatched bases: 5. The CDR3 is made up of 17 amino acids. Germline CDR1 is MNHEY and CDR2 is SMNVEV (reference sequence). CDR3 residues: CASSQGQGAANTGELFF. The CDR3 region has the DNA TGTGCCAGCAGCCAGGGACAGGGGGCGGCGAACACCGGGGAGCTGTTTTTT.

This clonotype was counted many times. J is TRBJ2-1 and V is TRBV6-2 or TRBV6-3; 7 nucleotides agree with TRBD2. The V and J ends lost 5 bases and 4 bases, in that order; junction bases with no gene match: 8. The CDR3 totals 15 residues. Germline loops: CDR1 MNHEY, CDR2 SVGEGT. The CDR3 loop is CASSPGLEFYNEQFF. In DNA form, the CDR3 reads TGTGCCAGCAGTCCAGGACTAGAATTTTACAATGAGCAGTTCTTC.

Only a few counts were recorded for this clonotype. This sequence joins TRBV10-3 and TRBJ1-3; perhaps TRBD1 as D (5 bases). The germline gives CDR1 ENHRY, CDR2 SYGVKD. The CDR3 is 17 amino acids. The germline V and J ends were trimmed by 2 bases and 0 bases, with 14 bases remaining between them. DNA of the CDR3: TGTGCCATCAGTGAGGACCTGACAGTCTACTCTGGAAACACCATATATTTT. Its translation is CAISEDLTVYSGNTIYF.

This clonotype was seen more than once but under ten times. V usage is TRBV12-3 or TRBV12-4 and J usage is TRBJ2-1; D is possibly TRBD2 (6 bases). The V gene lost 5 bases and the J gene lost 9 bases, with 17 bases spanning the gap. The CDR3 is 14 amino acids. CDR3 nucleotide sequence: TGTGCCAGCAGTCCGACTACCCGGGGGTCTGAGCAGTTCTTC. Residues: CASSPTTRGSEQFF.

The gene calls are TRBV5-6 and TRBJ1-4; D remains ambiguous. Germline CDR1 SGHDT, CDR2 YYEEEE. The CDR3 has 16 residues. Trimming left V 0 bases short and J 3 bases short, with 12 bases between. CDR3: CASSLGGKLANEKLFF. As DNA, the CDR3 is TGTGCCAGCAGCTTGGGAGGGAAGTTGGCTAATGAAAAACTGTTTTTT.